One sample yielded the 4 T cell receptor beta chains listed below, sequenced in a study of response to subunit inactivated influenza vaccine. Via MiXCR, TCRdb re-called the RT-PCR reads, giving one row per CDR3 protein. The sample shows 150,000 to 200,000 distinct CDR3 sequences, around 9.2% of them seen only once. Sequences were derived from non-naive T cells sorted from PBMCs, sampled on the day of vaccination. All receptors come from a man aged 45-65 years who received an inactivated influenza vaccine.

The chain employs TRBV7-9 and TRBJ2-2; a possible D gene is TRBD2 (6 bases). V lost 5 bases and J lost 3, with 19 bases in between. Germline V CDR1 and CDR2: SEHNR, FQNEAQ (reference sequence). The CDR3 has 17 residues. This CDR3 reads CASSDKLWGEDTGELFF. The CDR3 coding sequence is TGTGCCAGCAGCGATAAACTCTGGGGGGAGGACACCGGGGAGCTGTTTTTT.

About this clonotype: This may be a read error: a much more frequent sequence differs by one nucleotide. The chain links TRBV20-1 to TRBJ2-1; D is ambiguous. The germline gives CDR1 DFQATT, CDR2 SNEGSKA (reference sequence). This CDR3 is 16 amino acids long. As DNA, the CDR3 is TGCAGTGTTAGAGATACGGAAATGAGCTCCTACAATGAGCAGTTCTTC. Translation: CSVRDTEMSSYNEQFF.

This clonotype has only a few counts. CDR3 amino acids: CASSAQGGLSYNEQFF. Written as DNA, the CDR3 is TGTGCCAGCAGTGCTCAGGGGGGTCTCTCCTACAATGAGCAGTTCTTC. The chain links TRBV2 to TRBJ2-1, with D possibly being TRBD1 (7 bases). Per germline, CDR1 SNHLY and CDR2 FYNNEI. V shed 4 bases and J shed 0 bases, with 13 bases lying between them. The CDR3 has 16 amino acids.

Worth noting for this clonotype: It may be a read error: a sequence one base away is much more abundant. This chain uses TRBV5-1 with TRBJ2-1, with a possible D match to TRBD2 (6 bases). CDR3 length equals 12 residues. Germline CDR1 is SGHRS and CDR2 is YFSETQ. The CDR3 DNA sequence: TGCTCCAGCAGCTTGGAGGGCGGCCCCCTATTCTTC. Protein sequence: CSSSLEGGPLFF.